This TCR beta chain was captured by sequencing in a study of T cell responses to AZD1222 COVID-19 vaccine. Regarding this clone: Antigen: not known.

Trimming removed 6 bases from V and 0 bases from J, with 9 bases in between. The germline CDR1 and CDR2 sequences are SNHLY and FYNNEI. The CDR3 runs to 15 residues. Sequencing used immunoSEQ multiplex PCR; TCRdb keeps in-frame clones, though not all of them. The sample shows more than 120,000 clones, roughly 87% of them seen only once. Findings of the study overall: Spike-specific TCR depth and breadth grew after two AZD1222 doses. Repertoire collection took place solely once the T cell response had peaked.

The rearrangement uses TRBV2 and TRBJ1-6; the D is unclear. The source was peripheral blood, collected 28 days after the second dose of the MenACWY control vaccine. The source of this sequence is an adult who received the MenACWY meningococcal vaccine as a control. The CDR3 DNA follows: TGTGCCAGCAGCCCCCAGAGCTCCTATAATTCACCCCTCCACTTT. It yields the protein CASSPQSSYNSPLHF.